This TCR beta chain was sequenced for a study of pediatric ulcerative colitis. The CDR3 consists of 14 residues. In germline, CDR1 is SGHRS, CDR2 YFSETQ. V lost 0 bases and J 4 bases, leaving 11 bases between the germline ends. The table came from immunoSEQ multiplex PCR; TCRdb's copy has only in-frame clones and leaves some out. There are 55,000 to 75,000 clones in the sample; roughly nine tenths occur only once, and around 3% lies in the top ten. The sequencing input was blood. V and J are TRBV5-1 and TRBJ2-7, with D perhaps being TRBD1 or TRBD2 (6 bases each). The TCR comes from a boy between 10 and 17 years old with severe ulcerative colitis. The CDR3 region has the DNA TGCGCCAGCAGCTTGGCCGGGGGCGCGTACGAGCAGTACTTC. Amino acid sequence: CASSLAGGAYEQYF.